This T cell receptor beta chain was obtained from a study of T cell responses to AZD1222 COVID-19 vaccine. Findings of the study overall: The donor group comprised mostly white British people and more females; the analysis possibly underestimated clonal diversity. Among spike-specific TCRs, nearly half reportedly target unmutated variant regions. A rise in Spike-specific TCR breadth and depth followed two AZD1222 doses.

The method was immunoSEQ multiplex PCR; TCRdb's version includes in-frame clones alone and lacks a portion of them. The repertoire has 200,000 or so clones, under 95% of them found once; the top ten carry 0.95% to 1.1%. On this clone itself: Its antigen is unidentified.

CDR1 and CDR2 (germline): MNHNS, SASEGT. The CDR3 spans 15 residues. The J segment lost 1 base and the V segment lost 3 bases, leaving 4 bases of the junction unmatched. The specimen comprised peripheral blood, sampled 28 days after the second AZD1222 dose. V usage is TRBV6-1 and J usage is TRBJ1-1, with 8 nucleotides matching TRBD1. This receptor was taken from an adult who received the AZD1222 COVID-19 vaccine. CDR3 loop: CASSDQGARNTEAFF. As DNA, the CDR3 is TGTGCCAGCAGTGATCAGGGGGCGAGGAACACTGAAGCTTTCTTT.